The source of this T cell receptor (beta chain) is a study of control samples from healthy donors and cancer patients. Germline loops: CDR1 SGDLS, CDR2 YYNGEE. Trimming stripped 0 bases from V and 5 bases from J, with 8 bases between. The CDR3 length is 13 residues. Sequenced by immunoSEQ multiplex PCR; TCRdb stores in-frame clones only, minus some. The sample has 130,000 or so clones, roughly 90% seen once. J is TRBJ1-1 and V is TRBV9; D may be TRBD1 (6 bases). The material sequenced was blood. The TCR sequence derives from a man aged 50 to 59 in good health. CDR3 nucleotides: TGTGCCAGCAGCGTAGAAGGGGGGACTGAAGCTTTCTTT. Translated: CASSVEGGTEAFF.